There are a few counts of the clone carrying this T cell receptor beta chain. TCRdb re-called the PCR reads via MiXCR. Among about 20,000 clones, less than 20% were seen once, and the ten largest hold approximately 2.7%. Trimming removed 4 bases at V and 0 bases at J, with 8 bases between. This CDR3 is built from 14 residues. Germline V gives CDR1 SGHRS, CDR2 YFSETQ. This sample stems from a study of metastatic and nonmetastatic thyroid tumors. Before thyroid surgery, none of the patients had received any treatment. This TCR derives from a male donor with papillary thyroid cancer or a benign thyroid nodule (not recorded which). Some clones in this sample may be carry-over from other donors' samples. The sample comprised adjacent normal tissue. The chain uses TRBV5-1 and TRBJ2-4, with D perhaps TRBD2 (5 bases). In DNA, the CDR3 is TGCGCCAGCAGCCTCGCGGGAGCCAAAAACATTCAGTACTTC. This codes for CASSLAGAKNIQYF.